Sequencing of this T cell receptor (beta chain) was carried out in a study of T cells in Graves' hyperthyroidism and ophthalmopathy. Findings of the study overall: Most expanded thyroid clonotypes above 0.001 recurred in blood. The model made its ophthalmopathy prediction, and onset followed a median approximately 6 months later.

PBMCs stemmed from about 9.7 ml fresh peripheral blood. The CDR3 regions of TCR beta were amplified from RNA transcripts. Primed by the HTBI set, a first-round RT-PCR was run on the TCR CDR3. TCRdb recomputed calls from the multiplex PCR reads with MiXCR, one row per CDR3 protein. Of roughly 530,000 distinct CDR3 sequences in the sample, roughly 17% are singletons; the top ten hold 17%. Only a few counts were recorded for this clonotype. The antigen is unknown. Sequenced sample: blood. This sequence originates from a woman aged 18-29 years with Graves' ophthalmopathy.

The CDR3 spells CASSLTALANVLTF. DNA for the CDR3: TGTGCCAGCAGCTTAACAGCATTGGCCAACGTCCTGACTTTC. The chain links TRBV7-2 to TRBJ2-6; D unclear. Germline V gene lookup returns CDR1 SGHTA and CDR2 FQGNSA. The CDR3 is 14 amino acids. V was clipped by 2 bases and J by 6 bases, with 8 bases between them.